This TCR beta chain was recovered during a study of T cell changes during pregnancy in multiple sclerosis. TCRdb's copy holds only in-frame clones and misses some; the assay was immunoSEQ multiplex PCR. The sample holds more than 40,000 clones, almost 95% seen once. The V and J ends lost 0 bases and 6 bases respectively, with 4 bases between them. Germline V CDR1 and CDR2: SGHNT, YYREEE (reference sequence). The length of the CDR3 is 12 residues. This rearrangement joins TRBV5-4 to TRBJ2-1, with D unclear. This clonotype was obtained from a female donor with multiple sclerosis, enrolled in a pregnancy study. The source was CD8+ T cells from peripheral blood mononuclear cells, collected in the first trimester of pregnancy. CDR3 protein: CASSLGLNEQFF. CDR3 DNA sequence: TGTGCCAGCAGCTTGGGGCTCAATGAGCAGTTCTTC.